This note documents a single T cell receptor beta chain sequence. Its specificity is unknown. The data stem from a study of cytomegalovirus exposure and HLA in healthy donors. Produced via immunoSEQ multiplex PCR; TCRdb's table is partial and in-frame only. Altogether 70,000 to 75,000 clones are present, roughly 94% being singletons, with the ten largest covering 1.4%. The study's findings and limits: Three chains tied to CMV proved CMV antigen-specific in vitro.

V dropped 3 bases and J dropped 6; count of bases not matched to a gene: 5. The length of the CDR3 is 15 residues. Germline V gene sequence: CDR1 MNHNS, CDR2 SASEGT. What was sequenced was PBMCs. This TCR was sampled from a man aged 18 to 29 in good health and CMV-seropositive. V is TRBV6-1 and J is TRBJ2-1, with 10 positions matching TRBD2. CDR3 in DNA: TGTGCCAGCAGTGATGGACTAGCGGAGGGCAATGAGCAGTTCTTC. This sequence encodes CASSDGLAEGNEQFF.